This T cell receptor (beta chain) was profiled in a study of T cell repertoires in cytomegalovirus infection. Study-level information: Public signatures in TCR beta pointed to CMV infection and matching HLA type.

Study-level findings and limits: CMV carriers having the relevant HLA were flagged by cumulative public TCR beta family frequency. The study found HLA-C-restricted CMV-specific TCR beta clonotypes dominating the ex vivo response.

Details on this clonotype: The antigen is not known.

TCRdb used MiXCR to reprocess the reads, holding one entry per CDR3 protein. The sample yields hundreds of thousands of distinct CDR3 sequences, roughly 30% seen once. There are 13 residues in the CDR3. Trimming took 3 bases from V and 6 from J, leaving 10 bases between them. Looked up from germline, CDR1 is SNHLY and CDR2 is FYNNEI. The TCR sequence derives from a human donor in good health (CMV status not recorded). Some clones in this sample may be carry-over from other donors' samples. The sequencing input was PBMCs. The chain joins TRBV2 to TRBJ2-3; D gene ambiguous. The CDR3 region is CASSDGRKDTQYF. In DNA, the CDR3 is TGTGCCAGCAGTGATGGTAGGAAGGATACGCAGTATTTT.